This T cell receptor (beta chain) is from a study of blood T cell repertoires in COVID-19. As originally analysed: Using reference gene primer amplification, nucleated cell counts were estimated. Clones were sequenced by immunoSEQ multiplex PCR, and TCRdb holds only the in-frame ones, with some missing. V, J and clone size are taken as reported in that table, and D and trimming were inferred from the DNA itself. This table holds 90,000 to 120,000 clones, about nine tenths found once. The germline V and J ends were trimmed by 3 bases and 2 bases, with 14 bases remaining between them. The germline gives CDR1 MNHEY, CDR2 SVGAGI. The CDR3 is 15 amino acids.

This TCR derives from a human donor in a cohort sampled during active COVID-19. The sequenced material came from peripheral blood. V and J are TRBV6-5 and TRBJ2-7; TRBD1 is a possible D gene (6 bases). Here the CDR3 reads CASSYTQGQAYEQYF. In DNA form, the CDR3 reads TGTGCCAGCAGTTATACCCAGGGGCAGGCCTACGAGCAGTACTTC.